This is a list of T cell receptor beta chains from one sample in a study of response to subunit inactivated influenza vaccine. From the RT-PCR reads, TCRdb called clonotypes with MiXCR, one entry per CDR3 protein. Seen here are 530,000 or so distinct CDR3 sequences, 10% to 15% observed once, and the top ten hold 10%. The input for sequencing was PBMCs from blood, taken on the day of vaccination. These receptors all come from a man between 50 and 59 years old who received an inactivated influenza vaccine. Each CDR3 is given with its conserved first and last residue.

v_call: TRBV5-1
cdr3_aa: CASSWTGKQETQYF

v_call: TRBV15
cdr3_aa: CATIKIPGTGWSGELFF

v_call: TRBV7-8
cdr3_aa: CASSFYRDAEQYF

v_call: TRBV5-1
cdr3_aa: CASSLDIPGLGTDTQYF

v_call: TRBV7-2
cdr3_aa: CASSYRGAEQFF

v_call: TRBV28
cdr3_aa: CASKVPGLGLTGELFF

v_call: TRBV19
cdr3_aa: CATKENTGELFF

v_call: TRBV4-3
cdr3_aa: CASSQGLSNSPLHF

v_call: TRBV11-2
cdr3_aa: CASNEADTQYF

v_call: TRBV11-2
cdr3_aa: CASSLDQGSSGNTIYF

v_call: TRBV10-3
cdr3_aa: CAISGRDREETQYF

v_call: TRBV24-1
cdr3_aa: CATSEASSGSFYEQYF

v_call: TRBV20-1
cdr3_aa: CSATSIEQGYQETQYF

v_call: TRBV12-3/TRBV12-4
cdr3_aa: CASRPPGSGELFF

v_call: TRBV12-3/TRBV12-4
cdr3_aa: CASSTTTGYTF

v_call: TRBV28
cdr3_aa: CASIPTGQGGEQYF

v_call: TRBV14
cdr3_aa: CASSQDTVSETQYF

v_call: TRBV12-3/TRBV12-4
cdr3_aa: CASKPGQGPSGANVLTF

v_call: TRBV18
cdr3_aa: CASSAPRSLETQYF

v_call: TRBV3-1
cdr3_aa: CASSQGLAGPQFF

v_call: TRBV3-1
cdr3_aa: CASSQDFSTGATNYGYTF

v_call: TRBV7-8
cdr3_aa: CASSRWEGRSLETQYF

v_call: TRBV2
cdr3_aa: CASSADYYNEQFF

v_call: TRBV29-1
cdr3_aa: CSVRGGSATQGYYEQYF

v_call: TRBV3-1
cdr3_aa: CASSQVADRYNEQFF

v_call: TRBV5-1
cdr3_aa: CASSLGGDEQYF

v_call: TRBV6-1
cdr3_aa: CASRTTTGVGNQPQHF

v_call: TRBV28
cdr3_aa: CASSSPLAVIRPDTQYF